This T cell receptor beta chain was identified in a study of T cells after yellow fever vaccination (dated by TCRdb to between 2018 and 2021). Study-level background: The SMART-Seq v4 Ultra Low Input RNA kit was used to prepare libraries from fractions with low cell numbers. Bulk TCR alpha and beta repertoires were sequenced longitudinally to track T-cell clones before and after primary and booster YFV17D yellow fever vaccination. Two healthy male donors, one aged 18 to 30 and one aged 30 to 40 years, made up the cohort. Blood was collected at multiple timepoints before and after primary and secondary immunization, and bulk PBMC replicates and cell subsets were isolated.

The treatment or condition label, read with the paper, signifies: live attenuated yellow fever vaccine strain. A standard Ficoll-Paque protocol was used to isolate PBMCs from peripheral blood. Dynabeads CD4 and CD8 positive selection kits were used to isolate the CD4 and CD8 T-cell fractions. TriZol was used to extract RNA from bulk PBMCs, CD4 and CD8 fractions, and dextramer-positive and dextramer-negative fractions. TCR cDNA was synthesized by 5'RACE template switching, through which a universal primer site and unique molecular identifiers were introduced. cDNA synthesis was primed from both the TCR alpha and TCR beta constant segments. Two PCR steps were used to amplify libraries, with sample barcodes and sequencing adapters being added in the second step. Libraries were sequenced on Illumina HiSeq 2500 (2x100 bp) or NovaSeq (2x150 bp). Regarding the original processing steps: Demultiplexing of reads and collapsing into UMI consensus sequences were performed with MIGEC, and V(D)J alignment was carried out with MiXCR. Vaccine-responding clonotypes were defined with edgeR using replicate PBMC samples, requiring FDR below 0.01 and a log2 fold change above 5 up to day 15. Each bulk clonotype was labeled CD4 or CD8 based on which sequenced repertoire, CD4 or CD8, contained the clonotype at higher abundance. TCRdb reprocessed the public reads (quality trimming at Q25 with fastp, clone calling with MiXCR) and kept in-frame beta chains. A single entry per CDR3 protein holds the most common genes and DNA from its merged rows. TCRdb's processing, not the authors', yielded these V and J calls. The sample table contains about 73,000 distinct CDR3 sequences; only one count was recorded for approximately 8% of them. The ten biggest clones cover 41% of the sample.

There are a few counts of this clonotype. It has no known antigen specificity. Base qualities are not recorded, but no much larger clone differs from it by a single base. General findings and caveats noted by the study authors: A small share of clonotypes was detected in both CD4 and CD8 compartments, with the overlap likely arising from convergent recombination. After the booster, most clones that had expanded after primary vaccination were detected again (almost 97% of CD4 and 88% of CD8), suggesting broad maintenance of memory. Computational filtering was needed because FACS-sorted repertoires could contain abundant contaminating clonotypes from the bulk population. Compared with the primary T-cell response, the secondary T-cell response was faster but weaker, reaching its peak on day 5 rather than on day 15. The study included only a couple of donors, which limits how far the findings can be generalized.

V drops 1 base and J drops 12 bases, leaving 9 bases in between. The germline V gene provides CDR1 SGHVS and CDR2 FNYEAQ. Including cysteine and phenylalanine, the CDR3 has 12 amino acids. Solely the CDR3 DNA is kept, with 36 bases framed from the first base. The chain joins TRBV7-6 to TRBJ1-4; no confident D gene assignment can be made. Sequences were derived from CD8+ T cells sorted from PBMCs, sampled on the day of the yellow fever booster vaccination. The origin of this receptor is a man in his thirties or forties who received the YFV17D yellow fever vaccine. The DNA sequence is TGTGCCAGCAGCTTAGAGGATGTAGAACTGTTTTTT. This codes for CASSLEDVELFF.